This T cell receptor beta chain was identified in a study of T cell responses to AZD1222 COVID-19 vaccine. The wider study: Second-dose recipients at about 4 or about 12 weeks were treated as one pooled group.

General study points: Just six people given AZD1222 tested seropositive at baseline. All repertoire sampling was performed exclusively after the peak T cell response. Donors, mostly white British, included more females; clonal diversity was possibly underestimated.

Sequencing was performed with immunoSEQ multiplex PCR; in TCRdb, only in-frame clones are kept and a portion is missing. Among some 100,000 clones listed, around 90% were seen once. As for this clone: Its antigen is unknown.

J was trimmed by 8 bases and V by 0 bases; bases with no gene match: 7. CDR1 is SGHRS and CDR2 is YFSETQ in the germline V gene. The CDR3 totals 15 residues. The sequence was collected from an adult in good health. The specimen was peripheral blood, collected on day 0 of AZD1222 vaccination. The chain carries TRBV5-1 and TRBJ1-4, with 7 positions matching TRBD1. DNA for the CDR3: TGCGCCAGCAGCTTGGGGGAGGGGGCCCAGGAAAAACTGTTTTTT. Protein sequence: CASSLGEGAQEKLFF.